The 23 T cell receptor beta chains in this list originate from one sample, sequenced in a study of cytomegalovirus exposure and HLA in healthy donors. Primers for the PCR totalled 60 Vbeta and 13 Jbeta. Data came from immunoSEQ multiplex PCR; TCRdb stores just in-frame clones and leaves some out. This table holds just over 60,000 clones. Source material: PBMCs. The receptors were sampled from a man aged 25 to 40 in good health and CMV-seropositive.

The J gene is TRBJ1-4, the V gene TRBV5-1; TRBD1 aligns across 7 bases. The CDR3 loop spans 14 amino acids. The trim removed 3 bases at V and 7 bases at J, leaving 6 bases unmatched. The germline V gene has CDR1 SGHRS and CDR2 YFSETQ. CDR3 sequence: CASSYGTAFEKLFF. The CDR3 bases are TGCGCCAGCAGCTACGGGACAGCTTTTGAAAAACTGTTTTTT.

The V gene is TRBV30, the J gene TRBJ1-2; 8 bases match TRBD1. J gave up 4 bases and V 0 bases, and 7 bases lay outside the gene matches. Germline-derived CDR1 and CDR2 are GTSNPN and SVGIG (reference sequence). The CDR3 is 15 amino acids. As DNA, the CDR3 is TGTGCCTGGAGTGTACCAGGGGGCGGCAGCTATGGCTACACCTTC. Protein sequence: CAWSVPGGGSYGYTF.

The V gene is TRBV4-1, the J gene TRBJ1-2; maybe TRBD1 (6 bases). Trimming removed 4 bases from V and 4 bases from J, with 22 bases in between. The CDR3 extends over 17 amino acids. The germline V gene encodes CDR1 MGHRA and CDR2 YSYEKL. CDR3 region: CASSPPRTAVLSYGYTF. CDR3 nucleotides: TGCGCCAGCAGCCCCCCGCGGACAGCTGTCCTGAGCTATGGCTACACCTTC.

The CDR3 region is CATAQTYEQYF. The CDR3 nucleotides are TGTGCCACTGCTCAGACCTACGAGCAGTACTTC. The J gene is TRBJ2-7, the V gene TRBV6-1, with D unresolved. Germline V CDR1 and CDR2: MNHNS, SASEGT. CDR3 length: 11 amino acids. The ends were cut back, 10 bases at V and 2 bases at J, with 9 bases in the middle.

The rearrangement links TRBV5-4 to TRBJ1-1; D unclear. The CDR3 is 15 residues long. Germline V gene sequence: CDR1 SGHNT, CDR2 YYREEE (reference sequence). Trimming took 0 bases from V and 2 from J, leaving 11 bases between them. The CDR3 bases are TGTGCCAGCAGCTTGGTGGGCTCCCTCAACACTGAAGCTTTCTTT. Translating gives CASSLVGSLNTEAFF.

The chain carries TRBV7-9 and TRBJ2-7; D is uncertain. Germline V gene sequence: CDR1 SEHNR, CDR2 FQNEAQ (reference sequence). V dropped 2 bases and J dropped 0 bases, with 8 bases sitting between them. The CDR3 is 14 residues long. The CDR3 sequence: CASSLYGDSYEQYF. Here the CDR3 DNA reads TGTGCCAGCAGCTTATACGGAGACTCCTACGAGCAGTACTTC. Using reference TRBV7-9 and TRBJ2-7 for the parts outside the CDR3, the full variable domain is DTGVSQNPRHKITKRGQNVTFRCDPISEHNRLYWYRQTLGQGPEFLTYFQNEAQLEKSRLLSDRFSAERPKGSFSTLEIQRTEQGDSAMYLCASSLYGDSYEQYFGPGTRLTVT.

In DNA form, the CDR3 reads TGCGCCAGCAGCCAAGAGCAGGGCCTGGGGAAAGAGACCCAGTACTTC. Its protein product is CASSQEQGLGKETQYF. V is TRBV4-1 and J is TRBJ2-5, with D possibly matching TRBD1 (5 bases). Germline loops: CDR1 MGHRA, CDR2 YSYEKL. The V end was cut by 0 bases, the J end by 3 bases, with 14 bases between. CDR3 length: 16 residues.

The V and J genes are TRBV7-2 and TRBJ2-7; D remains unclear. CDR1 SGHTA and CDR2 FQGNSA come from the germline V gene. The CDR3 covers 14 residues. With 3 bases removed from V and 4 bases from J, the gap between germline ends came to 13 bases. The CDR3 region is CASSFGRSAYEQYF. The CDR3 nucleotides read TGTGCCAGCAGCTTTGGTAGAAGCGCGTACGAGCAGTACTTC. Full variable domain (remainder filled in from reference TRBV7-2 and TRBJ2-7): GAGVSQSPSNKVTEKGKDVELRCDPISGHTALYWYRQSLGQGLEFLIYFQGNSAPDKSGLPSDRFSAERTGGSVSTLTIQRTQQEDSAVYLCASSFGRSAYEQYFGPGTRLTVT.

CDR3 amino acids: CASKRTGSLDNEQFF. For the CDR3, the DNA is TGTGCCAGTAAAAGGACAGGGTCATTGGACAATGAGCAGTTCTTC. The chain links TRBV14 to TRBJ2-1; 8 bases are a match to TRBD1. After removal of 9 bases from V and 5 bases from J, the junction contained 12 bases not matched to a gene. Per germline, CDR1 SGHDN and CDR2 FVKESK. This CDR3 is 15 amino acids long.

This chain joins TRBV30 and TRBJ2-7, with 8 bases aligning to TRBD2. The CDR3 totals 14 residues. After removal of 1 base from V and 2 bases from J, the junction contained 4 bases not matched to a gene. Germline V gene data show CDR1 as GTSNPN and CDR2 as SVGIG (reference sequence). The CDR3 sequence: CAWSATSDPYEQYF. DNA of the CDR3: TGTGCCTGGAGTGCGACTAGCGACCCCTACGAGCAGTACTTC.

This rearrangement joins TRBV9 to TRBJ2-2; D may be TRBD2 (6 bases). CDR1 and CDR2 (germline): SGDLS, YYNGEE. Trimming took off 4 bases at V and 0 bases at J, with 13 bases between the two ends. The CDR3 has 16 amino acids. CDR3 in amino acids: CASSSTGVTNTGELFF. The DNA of the CDR3 is TGTGCCAGCAGCTCCACGGGGGTAACGAACACCGGGGAGCTGTTTTTT. Full variable domain (rest looked up from reference TRBV9 and TRBJ2-2): DSGVTQTPKHLITATGQRVTLRCSPRSGDLSVYWYQQSLDQGLQFLIQYYNGEERAKGNILERFSAQQFPDLHSELNLSSLELGDSALYFCASSSTGVTNTGELFFGEGSRLTVL.

The chain carries TRBV28 and TRBJ2-7; 7 bases are shared with TRBD2. The germline V gene encodes CDR1 MDHEN and CDR2 SYDVKM. V dropped 3 bases and J dropped 2; count of bases not matched to a gene: 25. This CDR3 is built from 21 residues. CDR3 bases: TGTGCCAGCAGTTTTGATGGCCGGGCCCCCGGCCCGCGGGAGTTCGCCTACGAGCAGTACTTC. It is translated as CASSFDGRAPGPREFAYEQYF.

The chain uses TRBV6-5 and TRBJ2-5; 7 bases align to TRBD2. Germline V lookup: CDR1 MNHEY, CDR2 SVGAGI. The V segment lost 6 bases and the J segment 5 bases; nucleotides outside the gene matches: 9. The CDR3 totals 14 residues. The CDR3 protein is CASSERGVGETQYF. Written as DNA, the CDR3 is TGTGCCAGCAGCGAGCGGGGTGTGGGGGAGACCCAGTACTTC.

Concerning this clone: Relative to the germline gene, one junction end is altered; a read error may explain this. The chain links TRBV7-7 to TRBJ2-1, with 11 bases lining up with TRBD2. The CDR3 totals 13 residues. Per germline, CDR1 SSHAT and CDR2 FNYEAQ (reference sequence). The CDR3 nucleotides are TGTGCTAGCAGCTTAGCGGGGGGGAATGAGCAGTTCTTC. The encoded protein is CASSLAGGNEQFF.

The genes are TRBV2 and TRBJ2-4, with a tentative D call TRBD2 (6 bases). The CDR3 consists of 14 residues. The V end was cut by 8 bases, the J end by 0 bases, with 11 bases between. Germline loops: CDR1 SNHLY, CDR2 FYNNEI. The CDR3 sequence: CASQGTEAKNIQYF. In DNA form, the CDR3 reads TGTGCCAGCCAAGGGACTGAAGCCAAAAACATTCAGTACTTC.

This rearrangement joins TRBV30 to TRBJ2-5; D remains ambiguous. Germline V gives CDR1 GTSNPN, CDR2 SVGIG (reference sequence). The CDR3 sequence is 13 residues long. Trimming cost V 2 bases and J 5 bases, with 12 bases left between them. CDR3 sequence: CAWSTDFLETQYF. In DNA, the CDR3 is TGTGCCTGGAGTACAGATTTCCTTGAGACCCAGTACTTC.

J is TRBJ2-6 and V is TRBV30; 7 bases are shared with TRBD1. Germline-derived CDR1 and CDR2 are GTSNPN and SVGIG (reference sequence). V gave up 4 bases and J gave up 0 bases; unmatched junction bases: 9. The CDR3 consists of 17 residues. The CDR3 DNA follows: TGTGCCTGGACCGCGGACAGGACAAACTCTGGGGCCAACGTCCTGACTTTC. This codes for CAWTADRTNSGANVLTF.

The V gene is TRBV29-1, the J gene TRBJ1-4; 12 bases are a match to TRBD1. The V segment lost 7 bases and the J segment 13 bases; nucleotides outside the gene matches: 10. The CDR3 totals 13 residues. Germline V gives CDR1 SQVTM, CDR2 ANQGSEA. The CDR3 reads CSAEWDRGQGLFF. The CDR3 nucleotides are TGCAGCGCAGAATGGGACAGGGGGCAGGGACTGTTTTTT.

The chain employs TRBV5-1 and TRBJ2-7, with 7 bases fitting TRBD1. The ends lost 4 bases at V and 0 bases at J; junction bases unmatched: 10. CDR1 and CDR2 from the germline V gene are SGHRS and YFSETQ. The CDR3 totals 16 residues. The CDR3 DNA is TGCGCCAGCAGCCCTAGATCGACAGGGTACTCCTACGAGCAGTACTTC. Translating gives CASSPRSTGYSYEQYF.

The chain joins TRBV4-2 to TRBJ1-5; D gene unclear. The CDR3 is 13 amino acids. Germline lookup yields CDR1 LGHNA and CDR2 YNFKEQ. Trimming took 4 bases from V and 4 from J, leaving 8 bases between them. CDR3 DNA: TGTGCCAGCAGCCGCGACACGAATCAGCCCCAGCATTTT. This encodes CASSRDTNQPQHF.

This chain links TRBV10-1 with TRBJ2-5, with 7 nucleotides matching TRBD2. The CDR3 runs 17 residues. Germline loops: CDR1 WNHNN, CDR2 SYGVQD (reference sequence). The trim removed 1 base at V and 0 bases at J, leaving 8 bases unmatched. The CDR3 loop is CASSEFGGEGHQETQYF. Written as DNA, the CDR3 is TGCGCCAGCAGTGAGTTTGGAGGGGAGGGGCACCAAGAGACCCAGTACTTC.

The chain has TRBV6-1 and TRBJ2-4; D is possibly TRBD1 (5 bases). The CDR3 length is 18 residues. Germline CDR1 and CDR2: MNHNS and SASEGT. The V and J ends lost 0 bases and 0 bases respectively, with 15 bases between them. The CDR3 spells CASSEALPTAIAKNIQYF. CDR3 DNA sequence: TGTGCCAGCAGTGAAGCGCTTCCGACAGCTATAGCCAAAAACATTCAGTACTTC.

V is TRBV6-4 and J is TRBJ2-7; D uncertain. The CDR3 is 13 amino acids. Trimming left V 0 bases short and J 5 bases short, with 8 bases between. Germline V gene lookup returns CDR1 MRHNA and CDR2 SNTAGT. The CDR3 protein is CASSDSDSDEQYF. CDR3 bases: TGTGCCAGCAGTGACTCTGACTCGGACGAGCAGTACTTC.